What follows is one T cell receptor beta chain and its context. Its target is unknown. Scientists isolated CD4+ T cells after an approximately 11-day culture period ended. Participants each got two BNT162b2 or mRNA-1273 vaccine doses. Vaccinated participants had no history of SARS-CoV-2 infection and tested negative for nucleocapsid antibodies. The protocol was immunoSEQ multiplex PCR, while the TCRdb copy is restricted to in-frame clones and leaves out a portion. The repertoire holds approximately 31,000 clones, with about 67% as singletons. The CDR3 loop spans 12 amino acids. V was trimmed by 1 base and J by 6 bases, leaving 3 bases between them. Germline CDR1 is MDHEN and CDR2 is SYDVKM. This sample was taken from a study of vaccination effects on CD4 cells after COVID-19. Across the study: Each culture well received under 2.5 million PBMC. These cells were then cultured in IMDM with about 10 IU/ml IL-2 and roughly 10 ug/ml peptides.

Overall study results and limits: Marked clonal contraction of both clone types appeared late after vaccination. In the study, convalescent patients were few, and early post-infection timepoints were absent.

The material was CD4+ T cells from PBMCs cultured without peptide, obtained after COVID-19 vaccination. The TCR was taken from a human donor who received a COVID-19 vaccine. This rearrangement joins TRBV28 to TRBJ2-2; D gene unclear. This chain's CDR3 is CASSLLSGELFF. In nucleotides, the CDR3 is TGTGCCAGCAGTTTATTGTCCGGGGAGCTGTTTTTT.